Detailed here is one T cell receptor beta chain. Its antigen is currently unknown. Total RNA, at roughly 3,400 ng, went into every TCR library. UMIs bearing a 6-nucleotide sample barcode were added through template switching. For each CDR3 protein, TCRdb gives one entry from its re-call of the 5' RACE reads, without DNA. The clone table shows 150,000 to 200,000 distinct CDR3 sequences, with the ten largest holding 2.4%. The CDR3 is 14 amino acids. CDR1 and CDR2 from the germline V gene are SGHTA and FQGNSA. The data derive from a study of monozygotic twins with inflammatory bowel disease. Study-level findings and limits: It was observed that concordant and discordant twins did not differ in repertoire similarity, possibly given limited power.

This receptor was obtained from a human donor with ulcerative colitis or Crohn's disease, or a healthy co-twin of an affected twin (not recorded which). Specimen: blood. The chain recombines TRBV7-2 with TRBJ1-2; TCRdb's D call of TRBD1 is untestable without DNA. The CDR3 is CASSLTDRVYGYTF.